The 15 T cell receptor beta chains reported below all come from one sample, sequenced in a study of T cell changes during pregnancy in multiple sclerosis. Measured with immunoSEQ multiplex PCR; TCRdb has only the in-frame clones, and not every one. Counted here are 35,000 to 50,000 clones, almost 90% occurring once; the ten biggest clones make up approximately 4.7%. The specimen comprised peripheral blood, sampled in the second trimester of pregnancy. All receptors come from a female donor in good health, enrolled as a control in a pregnancy study.

Here the CDR3 DNA reads TGCAGTGCTAGAGATCCGAGCGGGAGATTCTTC. Translation: CSARDPSGRFF. This chain joins TRBV20-1 and TRBJ2-1; 8 bases fit TRBD2. In germline, CDR1 is DFQATT, CDR2 SNEGSKA (reference sequence). CDR3 size: 11 residues. J lost 16 bases, V lost 0 bases, and 5 bases had no gene match.

The chain joins TRBV4-1 to TRBJ2-7; D ambiguous. Germline CDR1 is MGHRA and CDR2 is YSYEKL. V lost 0 bases and J lost 3, with 12 bases in between. This CDR3 is 15 amino acids long. The CDR3 reads CASSQDNSMIYEQYF. The CDR3 DNA reads TGCGCCAGCAGCCAAGATAACTCCATGATCTACGAGCAGTACTTC.

The CDR3 nucleotides are TGTGCCAGCTCACCCAAGACCGGGTCTCAACCCTACGAGCAGTACTTC. As protein: CASSPKTGSQPYEQYF. This chain uses TRBV18 with TRBJ2-7; D uncertain. The CDR3 length is 16 residues. V was cut by 3 bases and J by 2 bases, with 17 bases left in between. Germline V gives CDR1 KGHSH, CDR2 LQKENI.

The rearrangement links TRBV9 to TRBJ2-7; 11 positions agree with TRBD1. This CDR3 is 15 amino acids long. Germline V gene data show CDR1 as SGDLS and CDR2 as YYNGEE. J lost 4 bases, V lost 2 bases, and 5 bases had no gene match. The CDR3 is CASSVGGQGGYEQYF. CDR3 in DNA: TGTGCCAGCAGCGTGGGGGGACAGGGGGGGTACGAGCAGTACTTC.

This sequence joins TRBV29-1 and TRBJ2-1; 9 bases match TRBD2. The junction had 7 bases not matched to a gene; V was cut back by 7 bases and J by 0 bases. Germline V gene lookup returns CDR1 SQVTM and CDR2 ANQGSEA. The CDR3 has 15 amino acids. As DNA, the CDR3 is TGCAGCGCCCTCAATAGCGGGAGCTCCTACAATGAGCAGTTCTTC. Protein product: CSALNSGSSYNEQFF.

The chain recombines TRBV30 with TRBJ1-2, with D perhaps matching TRBD1 (5 bases). Germline lookup yields CDR1 GTSNPN and CDR2 SVGIG (reference sequence). V was trimmed by 1 base and J by 6 bases, leaving 15 bases between them. The CDR3 has 14 amino acids. CDR3 residues: CAWSGQLGADGYTF. In DNA, the CDR3 is TGTGCCTGGAGTGGTCAGTTAGGGGCGGATGGCTACACCTTC.

The chain uses TRBV27 and TRBJ2-1; 9 bases align to TRBD1. Trimming at V came to 5 bases and at J to 8 bases, leaving 13 bases not matched to a gene. Germline V gives CDR1 MNHEY, CDR2 SMNVEV (reference sequence). CDR3 length: 16 amino acids. CDR3 region: CASSRSTGTGSYEQFF. The CDR3 nucleotides read TGTGCCAGCAGTAGATCCACCGGGACAGGGTCCTATGAGCAGTTCTTC.

The rearrangement uses TRBV27 and TRBJ2-1; 7 nucleotides align to TRBD2. The CDR3 has 20 residues. V shed 2 bases, J shed 0 bases, and the junction held 16 bases outside the gene matches. Germline-derived CDR1 and CDR2 are MNHEY and SMNVEV (reference sequence). The CDR3 loop is CASSLRAQRGPLSSYNEQFF. The CDR3 DNA sequence: TGTGCCAGCAGTTTACGGGCCCAGCGGGGTCCCTTGAGCTCCTACAATGAGCAGTTCTTC.

This clone was found a few times. This chain connects TRBV5-5 to TRBJ1-2; tentative D call: TRBD1 (6 bases). Germline CDR1 and CDR2: SGHKS and YYEKEE (reference sequence). The CDR3 is 14 residues long. Trimming took off 3 bases at V and 8 bases at J, with 17 bases between the two ends. Here the CDR3 reads CASSSGTTLQGYTF. The CDR3 DNA is TGTGCCAGCAGCTCCGGGACAACACTACAGGGCTACACCTTC.

V usage is TRBV19 and J usage is TRBJ1-3, with 8 bases lining up with TRBD1. Germline CDR1 is LNHDA and CDR2 is SQIVND (reference sequence). V lost 5 bases and J lost 0; bases outside the gene matches: 9. The CDR3 spans 17 residues. CDR3 sequence reads: CASSSPTGDPSGNTIYF. CDR3 DNA: TGTGCCAGTAGTTCGCCGACAGGGGACCCCTCTGGAAACACCATATATTTT.

The chain uses TRBV18 and TRBJ2-7, with D possibly TRBD1 on 6 matching bases. From germline, CDR1 is KGHSH and CDR2 LQKENI. This CDR3 is 13 amino acids long. V was trimmed by 2 bases and J by 2 bases, leaving 7 bases between them. The CDR3: CASSPTGPYEQYF. The CDR3 nucleotides read TGTGCCAGCTCACCAACAGGGCCCTACGAGCAGTACTTC.

The chain joins TRBV5-1 to TRBJ1-2; D may be TRBD1 (5 bases). The CDR3 has 13 residues. V gave up 4 bases and J gave up 4 bases, with 11 bases separating them. Germline lookup yields CDR1 SGHRS and CDR2 YFSETQ. The CDR3 loop is CASSPRVSYGYTF. The DNA for the CDR3 is TGCGCCAGCAGCCCCAGGGTTTCCTATGGCTACACCTTC.

The chain has TRBV19 and TRBJ1-5, with 8 bases fitting TRBD1. The germline V gene has CDR1 LNHDA and CDR2 SQIVND (reference sequence). V trimming: 4 bases; J trimming: 0 bases; junction bases outside the gene matches: 8. The CDR3 is 17 residues long. The CDR3 here is CASSTAGTGVSNQPQHF. The DNA for the CDR3 is TGTGCCAGTAGTACCGCCGGGACAGGCGTTAGCAATCAGCCCCAGCATTTT.

The chain links TRBV5-1 to TRBJ2-7; TRBD2 agrees at 8 bases. The CDR3 has 14 amino acids. Looked up from germline, CDR1 is SGHRS and CDR2 is YFSETQ. Trimming cost V 5 bases and J 7 bases; bases outside gene matches: 11. The CDR3 loop is CASRMERGSLEQYF. The CDR3 DNA is TGCGCCAGCAGAATGGAGCGGGGGAGCTTGGAGCAGTACTTC. Drawing the rest from reference TRBV5-1 and TRBJ2-7, the complete variable domain is KAGVTQTPRYLIKTRGQQVTLSCSPISGHRSVSWYQQTPGQGLQFLFEYFSETQRNKGNFPGRFSGRQFSNSRSEMNVSTLELGDSALYLCASRMERGSLEQYFGPGTRLTVT.

This rearrangement joins TRBV19 to TRBJ1-2; D is possibly TRBD1 (6 bases). Trimming removed 1 base at V and 5 bases at J, with 17 bases between. This CDR3 has 16 amino acids. CDR1 is LNHDA, CDR2 SQIVND, per germline (reference sequence). CDR3 protein: CASSIVGGPDFYGYTF. Written as DNA, the CDR3 is TGTGCCAGTAGTATAGTCGGGGGGCCCGACTTTTATGGCTACACCTTC.